The next 29 T cell receptor beta chains were all read from a single sample in a study of T-cell memory formation after mild COVID-19. TCRdb ran MiXCR on the 5' RACE reads and lists one entry per CDR3 protein. The sample contains about 340,000 distinct CDR3 sequences, roughly 19% of which appear only once. The source material was PBMCs or a T cell subset sorted from them (not recorded which). Every receptor here comes from a man in his late teens or twenties who had mild COVID-19 (a few samples of this study predate the infection). Cell type and time point are not known.

This clonotype was counted between two and nine times. The V gene is TRBV4-3, the J gene TRBJ2-7; D might be TRBD1 (6 bases). The CDR3 is 15 residues long. CDR1 and CDR2 from the germline V gene are LGHNA and YSLEER. V was trimmed by 0 bases and J by 3 bases, leaving 12 bases between them. This chain's CDR3 is CASSQDTGQNYEQYV. DNA of the CDR3: TGCGCCAGCAGCCAAGATACTGGACAGAACTACGAGCAGTACGTC.

Only a few counts were recorded for this clonotype. This chain links TRBV4-3 with TRBJ2-1; D could derive from TRBD1 or TRBD2 (5 bases each). Germline CDR1 reads LGHNA; CDR2 reads YSLEER. The CDR3 has 13 residues. Trimming removed 9 bases from V and 5 bases from J, with 14 bases in between. This CDR3 reads CASRKPGHNEQFF. CDR3 nucleotides: TGCGCCAGTAGAAAGCCGGGGCACAATGAGCAGTTCTTC.

The CDR3 nucleotides read TGTGCCAGCAGCTTATATTGGACAGGAACTGTCACAGATACGCAGTATTTT. Amino acids: CASSLYWTGTVTDTQYF. This chain connects TRBV7-2 to TRBJ2-3, with 7 bases matching TRBD1. V dropped 2 bases and J dropped 2; count of bases not matched to a gene: 10. The CDR3 consists of 17 residues. Germline V CDR1 and CDR2: SGHTA, FQGNSA.

The chain carries TRBV6-6 and TRBJ2-4; TRBD2 matches 7 bases. V lost 11 bases, J lost 12 bases, and 10 bases stayed unmatched. In germline, CDR1 is MNHNY, CDR2 SVGAGI (reference sequence). The CDR3 has 11 amino acids. This chain's CDR3 is CAGGGYLDQYF. Written as DNA, the CDR3 is TGTGCCGGGGGGGGATACTTAGATCAGTACTTC.

This clonotype was detected a few times. An end of the junction differs from the germline gene, which may be a read error. The chain links TRBV7-2 to TRBJ1-2; 7 bases are a match to TRBD1. The CDR3 length is 15 residues. Germline-derived CDR1 and CDR2 are SGHTA and FQGNSA. Here the CDR3 reads CASSLVRGQATMVDF. The CDR3 DNA is TGTGCCAGCAGCTTAGTCCGAGGACAGGCAACTATGGTTGACTTC.

The rearrangement uses TRBV12-3 or TRBV12-4 and TRBJ2-1, with 7 bases aligning to TRBD2. The CDR3 extends over 14 amino acids. V trimming: 5 bases; J trimming: 6 bases; junction bases outside the gene matches: 7. CDR3 sequence (DNA): TGTGCCAGCAGTCTGGGACTACTACTCAATGAGCAGTTCTTC. It codes for CASSLGLLLNEQFF.

The gene calls are TRBV12-3 or TRBV12-4 and TRBJ1-1; no definite D call. Trimming stripped 7 bases from V and 3 bases from J, with 12 bases between. The CDR3 consists of 13 residues. Here the CDR3 reads CASTIEVDTEAFF. CDR3 sequence (DNA): TGTGCCAGCACCATCGAGGTTGACACTGAAGCTTTCTTT.

This clonotype was detected a few times. The V and J genes are TRBV4-1 and TRBJ2-3; D might be TRBD2 (6 bases). CDR3 length: 17 residues. Germline CDR1 is MGHRA and CDR2 is YSYEKL. The V and J ends lost 4 bases and 2 bases respectively, with 19 bases between them. The CDR3 protein is CASSLDLARGPTDTQYF. As DNA, the CDR3 is TGCGCCAGCAGCCTCGACCTGGCGCGGGGTCCCACAGATACGCAGTATTTT.

The rearrangement uses TRBV4-3 and TRBJ2-3; 8 positions match TRBD1. The germline V gene encodes CDR1 LGHNA and CDR2 YSLEER. With V trimmed by 0 bases and J by 5 bases, 7 bases remained unmatched. This CDR3 contains 16 residues. The CDR3 DNA follows: TGCGCCAGCAGCCAAGACTACGCAGGGGGCAGAGATACGCAGTATTTT. It yields the protein CASSQDYAGGRDTQYF.

The chain uses TRBV10-3 and TRBJ2-6; TRBD1 or TRBD2 may be the D gene (5 bases each). V was clipped by 3 bases and J by 0 bases, with 15 bases between them. Germline V gene data show CDR1 as ENHRY and CDR2 as SYGVKD. This CDR3 has 18 amino acids. DNA for the CDR3: TGTGCCATCAGTGATTACGGGACCATGAGCTCTGGGGCCAACGTCCTGACTTTC. Its protein product is CAISDYGTMSSGANVLTF.

This clonotype was detected ten times or more. The chain has TRBV6-2 or TRBV6-3 and TRBJ2-7; TRBD1 matches at 7 bases. V was pared by 5 bases and J by 2 bases, with 6 bases of the junction left unmatched. The germline V gene has CDR1 MNHEY and CDR2 SVGEGT. The CDR3 has 14 residues. CDR3 coding DNA: TGTGCCAGCAGTCAAAGGGACAGCGCCTACGAGCAGTACTTC. Its protein is CASSQRDSAYEQYF.

The chain links TRBV15 to TRBJ2-3; D is ambiguous. The CDR3 has 13 amino acids. In germline, CDR1 is LNHNV, CDR2 YYDKDF (reference sequence). Trimming cost V 1 base and J 5 bases, with 7 bases left between them. The CDR3 bases are TGTGCCACCAGCAGAGTGCTGGGAGATACGCAGTATTTT. This encodes CATSRVLGDTQYF.

This chain joins TRBV28 and TRBJ2-7; perhaps D is TRBD1 or TRBD2 (5 bases each). Germline CDR1 and CDR2: MDHEN and SYDVKM. The CDR3 extends over 14 amino acids. Trimming cost V 6 bases and J 6 bases, with 18 bases left between them. In DNA, the CDR3 is TGTGCCAGCAGCAGGAACGGGGCCCCAGGCGAGCAGTACTTC. It is translated as CASSRNGAPGEQYF.

The CDR3, as DNA: TGCGCCAGCAGCCGCGGGACTAGCGGGCCAGAGACCCAGTACTTC. The encoded protein is CASSRGTSGPETQYF. The chain carries TRBV5-1 and TRBJ2-5; 12 nucleotides agree with TRBD2. Trimming at V came to 4 bases and at J to 4 bases, leaving 5 bases not matched to a gene. This CDR3 is 15 amino acids long. Looked up from germline, CDR1 is SGHRS and CDR2 is YFSETQ. Drawing the rest from reference TRBV5-1 and TRBJ2-5, the complete variable domain is KAGVTQTPRYLIKTRGQQVTLSCSPISGHRSVSWYQQTPGQGLQFLFEYFSETQRNKGNFPGRFSGRQFSNSRSEMNVSTLELGDSALYLCASSRGTSGPETQYFGPGTRLLVL.

V and J are TRBV5-1 and TRBJ2-5; D unclear. In germline, CDR1 is SGHRS, CDR2 YFSETQ. Trimming removed 2 bases at V and 3 bases at J, with 8 bases between. The CDR3 runs 13 residues. For the CDR3, the DNA is TGCGCCAGCAGCTTTGATGGTGAAGAGACCCAGTACTTC. This translates into CASSFDGEETQYF.

The chain joins TRBV5-1 to TRBJ1-1; D ambiguous. This CDR3 contains 14 residues. V lost 1 base to trimming and J lost 3 bases, with 10 bases between them. Germline CDR1 reads SGHRS; CDR2 reads YFSETQ. The CDR3 bases are TGCGCCAGCAGCTTGATGGATGGAGACACTGAAGCTTTCTTT. Residues: CASSLMDGDTEAFF.

This clonotype was counted only a few times. The chain uses TRBV7-2 and TRBJ1-6, with 7 nucleotides matching TRBD1. Unmatched junction bases numbered 9, after V lost 4 bases and J lost 6 bases. Germline CDR1 reads SGHTA; CDR2 reads FQGNSA. This CDR3 spans 16 amino acids. The CDR3: CASSSPPGQRNSPLHF. The CDR3 coding sequence is TGTGCCAGCAGCTCTCCGCCGGGACAGCGTAATTCACCCCTCCACTTT.

This clonotype was seen a handful of times. This chain connects TRBV10-2 to TRBJ1-2, with 7 bases aligning to TRBD1. The J segment lost 2 bases and the V segment lost 8 bases, leaving 11 bases of the junction unmatched. Germline values: CDR1 WSHSY, CDR2 SAAADI. The CDR3 is 15 amino acids. The CDR3 spells CASGRGAWGNYGYTF. The DNA for the CDR3 is TGCGCCAGCGGCAGGGGGGCATGGGGCAACTATGGCTACACCTTC.

A few counts support this clonotype. The V call is TRBV20-1, the J call TRBJ1-1; D gene unclear. Germline loops: CDR1 DFQATT, CDR2 SNEGSKA (reference sequence). Trimming took off 1 base at V and 0 bases at J, with 9 bases between the two ends. The CDR3 is made up of 14 amino acids. The CDR3 nucleotides are TGCAGTGCTAGAGTGGCGGGCATGAACACTGAAGCTTTCTTT. Translating it yields CSARVAGMNTEAFF.

The V call is TRBV20-1, the J call TRBJ1-1; 9 bases line up with TRBD1. In germline, CDR1 is DFQATT, CDR2 SNEGSKA (reference sequence). The V and J ends lost 6 bases and 6 bases, in that order; junction bases with no gene match: 8. This CDR3 spans 13 amino acids. The CDR3 coding sequence is TGCAGTGCGTGGGACAGGGTACAACCTGAAGCTTTCTTT. This sequence encodes CSAWDRVQPEAFF.

The rearrangement links TRBV29-1 to TRBJ1-2; D not certain. The CDR3 loop spans 11 amino acids. The V end was cut by 6 bases, the J end by 7 bases, with 12 bases between. Per germline, CDR1 SQVTM and CDR2 ANQGSEA. The CDR3 coding sequence is TGCAGCGTCCCCCTGGGGTCTGGCTACACCTTC. Translating gives CSVPLGSGYTF.

This clonotype was detected only once. The chain recombines TRBV7-9 with TRBJ1-4; D not resolved. Trimming shortened V by 3 bases and J by 6 bases, and 11 bases separated the two germline ends. Germline loops: CDR1 SEHNR, CDR2 FQNEAQ (reference sequence). This CDR3 is 14 amino acids long. Here the CDR3 reads CASSFPRADEKLFF. The CDR3 region has the DNA TGTGCCAGCAGCTTCCCGAGGGCTGATGAAAAACTGTTTTTT.

This clonotype appeared a few times. This sequence joins TRBV29-1 and TRBJ2-5; a possible D gene is TRBD1 (5 bases). Germline lookup yields CDR1 SQVTM and CDR2 ANQGSEA. Deletions cut 5 bases from V and 3 bases from J, with 19 bases between. This CDR3 contains 15 residues. The CDR3 loop reads CSVIGANPSEETQYF. CDR3 in DNA: TGCAGCGTTATTGGGGCTAACCCTTCCGAAGAGACCCAGTACTTC.

The chain recombines TRBV6-5 with TRBJ1-1; D not resolved. The CDR3 length is 16 residues. Per the germline V gene, CDR1 is MNHEY and CDR2 is SVGAGI. Trimming took 1 base from V and 0 from J, leaving 12 bases between them. This CDR3 reads CASSYWSATMNTEAFF. The CDR3 bases are TGTGCCAGCAGTTACTGGTCAGCAACTATGAACACTGAAGCTTTCTTT.

This clonotype was detected a few times. V usage is TRBV6-2 or TRBV6-3 and J usage is TRBJ1-5; TRBD1 matches at 8 bases. Germline V gene sequence: CDR1 MNHEY, CDR2 SVGEGT. This CDR3 has 14 residues. V trimming: 2 bases; J trimming: 7 bases; junction bases outside the gene matches: 4. CDR3 nucleotides: TGTGCCAGCAGTTACAGACAGGGGATCCAGCCCCAGCATTTT. It yields the protein CASSYRQGIQPQHF.

This clonotype was found a few times. The chain recombines TRBV7-2 with TRBJ2-5; no definite D call. CDR1 is SGHTA and CDR2 is FQGNSA in the germline V gene. Trimming stripped 5 bases from V and 0 bases from J, with 10 bases between. There are 14 residues in the CDR3. CDR3 coding DNA: TGTGCCAGCAGCCTCAACCCGTACCAAGAGACCCAGTACTTC. Its translation is CASSLNPYQETQYF.

The V and J genes are TRBV6-2 or TRBV6-3 and TRBJ2-1, with D unresolved. V lost 2 bases and J 4 bases, leaving 9 bases between the germline ends. The length of the CDR3 is 14 residues. The V gene's germline CDR1 is MNHEY and CDR2 SVGEGT. As DNA, the CDR3 is TGTGCCAGCAGTTACCCTGGTGGATACAATGAGCAGTTCTTC. This sequence encodes CASSYPGGYNEQFF.

This clonotype was picked up a small number of times. V usage is TRBV3-1 and J usage is TRBJ2-2; D possibly corresponds to TRBD1 (6 bases). Germline lookup yields CDR1 LGHDT and CDR2 YNNKEL (reference sequence). The CDR3 has 13 amino acids. V was trimmed by 1 base and J by 12 bases, leaving 12 bases between them. CDR3 DNA sequence: TGTGCCAGCAGCCAAGGGGACACCCCCAAGCTGTTTTTT. It is translated as CASSQGDTPKLFF.

V usage is TRBV7-8 and J usage is TRBJ2-7; the match to TRBD1 covers 10 bases. The CDR3 spans 14 residues. V lost 3 bases, J lost 2 bases, and 1 base stayed unmatched. CDR1 SGHVS and CDR2 FQNEAQ come from the germline V gene. Here the CDR3 DNA reads TGTGCCAGCAGCTTGGACAGGGGGGCCTACGAGCAGTACTTC. It encodes CASSLDRGAYEQYF. Full variable domain (outside the CDR3, taken from reference TRBV7-8 and TRBJ2-7): GAGVSQSPRYKVAKRGQDVALRCDPISGHVSLFWYQQALGQGPEFLTYFQNEAQLDKSGLPSDRFFAERPEGSVSTLKIQRTQQEDSAVYLCASSLDRGAYEQYFGPGTRLTVT.